The 17 T cell receptor beta chains reported below all come from one sample, sequenced in a study of blood T cell repertoires in COVID-19. Sequencing used immunoSEQ multiplex PCR; TCRdb keeps in-frame clones, though not all of them. The sample lists about 440,000 clones; about 90% were seen once. Source material: PBMCs or T cells enriched from blood (not recorded which). These receptor sequences come from a young man who had recovered from COVID-19.

The chain couples TRBV7-2 to TRBJ2-3; a possible D gene is TRBD2 (6 bases). CDR3 length: 16 residues. The V end lost 1 base, the J end lost 3 bases, and 14 bases lay between the germline ends. In germline, CDR1 is SGHTA, CDR2 FQGNSA. As DNA, the CDR3 is TGTGCCAGCAGCTTAGTACTACGGGAGCGGACAGATACGCAGTATTTT. Translation: CASSLVLRERTDTQYF.

This CDR3 reads CASTKDRVNTGELFF. The DNA for the CDR3 is TGTGCCAGTACCAAGGACAGGGTTAACACCGGGGAGCTGTTTTTT. V and J are TRBV19 and TRBJ2-2; 8 positions agree with TRBD1. This CDR3 comprises 15 residues. Per germline, CDR1 LNHDA and CDR2 SQIVND (reference sequence). V shed 7 bases, J shed 2 bases, and the junction held 6 bases outside the gene matches.

The chain joins TRBV10-2 to TRBJ1-1, with TRBD1 matching over 8 bases. This CDR3 comprises 12 residues. CDR1 and CDR2 (germline): WSHSY, SAAADI. Germline trimming cut 6 bases from V and 10 bases from J; bases unmatched to any gene: 7. In DNA, the CDR3 is TGCGCCAGCAGCGGACAGGGAACGGTAGCTTTCTTT. As protein: CASSGQGTVAFF.

The chain links TRBV30 to TRBJ1-2, with 10 bases that match TRBD1. The CDR3 extends over 14 amino acids. Per the germline V gene, CDR1 is GTSNPN and CDR2 is SVGIG (reference sequence). J was trimmed by 4 bases and V by 2 bases; bases with no gene match: 4. In DNA form, the CDR3 reads TGTGCCTGGAGTTCCCGGGACAGGGGCTATGGCTACACCTTC. This sequence encodes CAWSSRDRGYGYTF.

The chain has TRBV9 and TRBJ2-3; TRBD1 agrees at 9 bases. The CDR3 has 15 residues. From germline, CDR1 is SGDLS and CDR2 YYNGEE. J gave up 1 base and V 3 bases, and 3 bases lay outside the gene matches. The CDR3 sequence: CASSARDRGTDTQYF. CDR3 sequence (DNA): TGTGCCAGCAGCGCAAGGGACAGGGGCACAGATACGCAGTATTTT.

The rearrangement links TRBV2 to TRBJ2-3, with D tentatively TRBD1 (5 bases). Germline values: CDR1 SNHLY, CDR2 FYNNEI. V was pared by 4 bases and J by 3 bases, with 11 bases between. CDR3 length equals 14 residues. DNA for the CDR3: TGTGCCAGCAGTGCATGGGGCATTACAGATACGCAGTATTTT. Residues: CASSAWGITDTQYF.

The chain recombines TRBV28 with TRBJ1-5; the D gene is possibly TRBD1 (5 bases). CDR1 MDHEN and CDR2 SYDVKM come from the germline V gene. This CDR3 comprises 16 residues. Between the trimmed V and J ends, which lost 6 bases and 2 bases, there was a span of 17 bases. The DNA for the CDR3 is TGTGCCAGCAGAAACCTTGGAGGGGATGGCAATCAGCCCCAGCATTTT. Protein: CASRNLGGDGNQPQHF.

The chain has TRBV2 and TRBJ1-3; D perhaps matches TRBD1 (5 bases). V lost 3 bases, J lost 4 bases, and 13 bases lay in between. This CDR3 contains 15 residues. The germline V gene encodes CDR1 SNHLY and CDR2 FYNNEI. The CDR3 sequence: CASSEGRGHGNTIYF. CDR3 DNA sequence: TGTGCCAGCAGTGAGGGGCGAGGCCACGGAAACACCATATATTTT.

CDR3 in DNA: TGTGCCAGCTCACCCCCGACGGGGAGGAACACTGAAGCTTTCTTT. This sequence encodes CASSPPTGRNTEAFF. The rearrangement uses TRBV18 and TRBJ1-1; D uncertain. The CDR3 is 15 residues long. The ends were cut back, 3 bases at V and 1 base at J, with 12 bases in the middle. Germline values: CDR1 KGHSH, CDR2 LQKENI.

J is TRBJ2-2 and V is TRBV5-4; 8 nucleotides agree with TRBD2. Germline V CDR1 and CDR2: SGHNT, YYREEE (reference sequence). The CDR3 has 16 amino acids. Trimming took 5 bases from V and 3 from J; bases not matched to a gene: 9. The CDR3 region has the DNA TGTGCCAGCAGTTTCGGCGGGGGGCTTTACACCGGGGAGCTGTTTTTT. Encoded protein: CASSFGGGLYTGELFF. The full variable domain, completed using reference TRBV5-4 and TRBJ2-2, is ETGVTQSPTHLIKTRGQQVTLRCSSQSGHNTVSWYQQALGQGPQFIFQYYREEENGRGNFPPRFSGLQFPNYSSELNVNALELDDSALYLCASSFGGGLYTGELFFGEGSRLTVL.

This chain links TRBV28 with TRBJ1-5; TRBD1 agrees at 9 bases. This CDR3 is built from 18 residues. In germline, CDR1 is MDHEN, CDR2 SYDVKM. V lost 6 bases, J lost 0 bases, and 12 bases stayed unmatched. This CDR3 is CASRTGTGTLYSNQPQHF. The CDR3 DNA is TGTGCCAGCAGAACCGGGACAGGGACTCTGTATAGCAATCAGCCCCAGCATTTT.

This sequence joins TRBV27 and TRBJ2-3; no clear D. Germline CDR1 reads MNHEY; CDR2 reads SMNVEV (reference sequence). Trimming cost V 2 bases and J 6 bases, with 12 bases left between them. There are 14 residues in the CDR3. This CDR3 is CASSLDGRWDTQYF. CDR3 DNA sequence: TGTGCCAGCAGTTTAGATGGTCGGTGGGATACGCAGTATTTT.

This clone was seen only once. The CDR3 loop reads CASRYDREEGNQPQHF. For the CDR3, the DNA is TGTGCCAGCAGGTACGACAGGGAAGAGGGAAATCAGCCCCAGCATTTT. The chain is built from TRBV6-2 or TRBV6-3 and TRBJ1-5; 7 positions match TRBD1. The CDR3 has 16 amino acids. In germline, CDR1 is MNHEY, CDR2 SVGEGT. V was pared by 6 bases and J by 4 bases, with 12 bases of the junction left unmatched.

In the case of this clone: The sample holds other DNA sequences that translate to the same CDR3. CDR3: CASSQDFNQPQHF. CDR3 nucleotide sequence: TGTGCCAGCAGCCAGGACTTCAATCAGCCCCAGCATTTT. The J gene is TRBJ1-5, the V gene TRBV3-1 (or the pseudogene TRBV3-2), with unresolved D. Trimming left V 3 bases short and J 3 bases short, with 6 bases between. The CDR3 length is 13 residues. Germline values: CDR1 LGHDT, CDR2 YNNKEL (reference sequence).

This chain uses TRBV2 with TRBJ1-5; D is undetermined. CDR1 SNHLY and CDR2 FYNNEI come from the germline V gene. The CDR3 has 15 amino acids. V dropped 3 bases and J dropped 2 bases, with 11 bases sitting between them. The CDR3 bases are TGTGCCAGCAGTGAGGATCGGGGTGGCAATCAGCCCCAGCATTTT. Protein: CASSEDRGGNQPQHF.

The rearrangement links TRBV28 to TRBJ1-2; D perhaps matches TRBD1 (5 bases). This CDR3 has 12 residues. Germline V gene data show CDR1 as MDHEN and CDR2 as SYDVKM. The germline V and J ends were trimmed by 1 base and 7 bases, with 7 bases remaining between them. The CDR3 DNA sequence: TGTGCCAGCAGTTTATCAGGGTTTGGCTACACCTTC. Protein: CASSLSGFGYTF.

The chain recombines TRBV27 with TRBJ1-6; D is possibly TRBD1 (5 bases). CDR3 size: 13 residues. V was shortened by 6 bases and J by 11 bases, with 14 bases between the two germline ends. CDR1 is MNHEY and CDR2 is SMNVEV in the germline V gene (reference sequence). Written as DNA, the CDR3 is TGTGCCAGCAGGGAAGGGACTGGGGCACCCCTCCACTTT. Its protein is CASREGTGAPLHF.